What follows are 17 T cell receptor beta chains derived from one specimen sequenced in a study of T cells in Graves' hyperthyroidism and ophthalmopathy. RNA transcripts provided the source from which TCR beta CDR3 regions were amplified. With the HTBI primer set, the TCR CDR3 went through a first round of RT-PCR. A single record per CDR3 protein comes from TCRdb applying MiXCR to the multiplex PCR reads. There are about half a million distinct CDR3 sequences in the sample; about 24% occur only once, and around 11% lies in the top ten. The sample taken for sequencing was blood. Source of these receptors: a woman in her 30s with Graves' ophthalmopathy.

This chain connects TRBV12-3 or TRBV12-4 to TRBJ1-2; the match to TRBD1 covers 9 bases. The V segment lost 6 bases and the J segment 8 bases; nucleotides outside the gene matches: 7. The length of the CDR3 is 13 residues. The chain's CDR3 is CASSETGGGGYTF. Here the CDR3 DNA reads TGTGCCAGCAGCGAAACAGGGGGCGGGGGCTACACCTTC.

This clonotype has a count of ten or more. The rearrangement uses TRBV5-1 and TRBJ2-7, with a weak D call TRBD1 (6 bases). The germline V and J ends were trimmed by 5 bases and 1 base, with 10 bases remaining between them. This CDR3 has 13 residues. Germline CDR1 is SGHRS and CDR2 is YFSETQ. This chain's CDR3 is CASSPGHSYEQYF. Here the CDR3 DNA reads TGCGCCAGCAGTCCGGGACATTCCTACGAGCAGTACTTC.

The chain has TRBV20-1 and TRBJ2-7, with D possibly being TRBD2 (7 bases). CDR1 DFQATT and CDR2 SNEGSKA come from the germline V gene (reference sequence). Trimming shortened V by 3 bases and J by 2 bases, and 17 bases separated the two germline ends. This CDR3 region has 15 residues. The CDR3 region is CSARRIGGTTYEQYF. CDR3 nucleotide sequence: TGCAGTGCTAGGCGGATAGGGGGGACTACCTACGAGCAGTACTTC.

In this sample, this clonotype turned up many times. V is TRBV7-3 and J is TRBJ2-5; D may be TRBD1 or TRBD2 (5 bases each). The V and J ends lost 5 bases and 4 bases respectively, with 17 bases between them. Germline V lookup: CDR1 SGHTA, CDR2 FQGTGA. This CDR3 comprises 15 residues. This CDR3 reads CASSQGATGRETQYF. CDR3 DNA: TGTGCCAGCAGCCAAGGGGCTACGGGGAGAGAGACCCAGTACTTC.

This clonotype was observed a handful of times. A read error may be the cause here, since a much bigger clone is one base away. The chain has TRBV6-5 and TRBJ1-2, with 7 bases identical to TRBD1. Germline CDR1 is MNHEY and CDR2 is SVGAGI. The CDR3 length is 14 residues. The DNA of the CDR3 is TGTGCCAGCTGTTACGGGCAGGGGGGCGCGGGCTACACCTTC. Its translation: CASCYGQGGAGYTF.

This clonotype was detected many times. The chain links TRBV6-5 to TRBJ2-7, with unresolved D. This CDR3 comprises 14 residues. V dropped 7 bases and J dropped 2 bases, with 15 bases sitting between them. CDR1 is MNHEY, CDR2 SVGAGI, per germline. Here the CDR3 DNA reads TGTGCCAGCAAACCGGCGAACGGTCCCTACGAGCAGTACTTC. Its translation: CASKPANGPYEQYF.

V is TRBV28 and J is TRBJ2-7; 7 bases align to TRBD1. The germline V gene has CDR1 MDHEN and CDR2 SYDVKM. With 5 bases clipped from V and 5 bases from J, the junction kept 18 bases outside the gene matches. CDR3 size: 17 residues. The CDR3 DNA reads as TGTGCCAGCAGTCTCGTACAGGGGAGTTCTAGTATGAACGAGCAGTACTTC. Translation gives CASSLVQGSSSMNEQYF.

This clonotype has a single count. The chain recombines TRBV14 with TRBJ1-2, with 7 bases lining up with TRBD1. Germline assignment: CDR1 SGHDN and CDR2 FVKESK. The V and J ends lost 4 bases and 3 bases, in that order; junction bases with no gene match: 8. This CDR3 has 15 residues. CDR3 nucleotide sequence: TGTGCCAGCAGCCCGGGACAGAATCCCCACTATGGCTACACCTTC. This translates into CASSPGQNPHYGYTF.

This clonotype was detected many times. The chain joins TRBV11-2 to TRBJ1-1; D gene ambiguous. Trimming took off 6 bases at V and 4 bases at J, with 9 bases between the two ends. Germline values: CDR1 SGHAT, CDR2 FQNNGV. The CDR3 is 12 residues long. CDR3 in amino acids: CASRSGGTEAFF. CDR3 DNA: TGTGCCAGCAGATCGGGTGGCACTGAAGCTTTCTTT.

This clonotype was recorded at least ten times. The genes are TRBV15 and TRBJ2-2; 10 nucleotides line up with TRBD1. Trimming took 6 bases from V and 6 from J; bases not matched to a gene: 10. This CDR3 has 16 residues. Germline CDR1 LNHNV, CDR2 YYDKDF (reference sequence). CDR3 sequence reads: CATSPSPDRGAGELFF. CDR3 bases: TGTGCCACCAGTCCTTCGCCGGACAGGGGGGCCGGGGAGCTGTTTTTT.

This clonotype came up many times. In nucleotides, the CDR3 is TGTGCCAGCAGTTCGACAGGGACCGAGCAGTACTTC. The encoded protein is CASSSTGTEQYF. V gene TRBV6-5 combines with J gene TRBJ2-7; 7 bases agree with TRBD1. CDR1 and CDR2 (germline): MNHEY, SVGAGI. This CDR3 comprises 12 residues. J lost 6 bases, V lost 4 bases, and 3 bases had no gene match.

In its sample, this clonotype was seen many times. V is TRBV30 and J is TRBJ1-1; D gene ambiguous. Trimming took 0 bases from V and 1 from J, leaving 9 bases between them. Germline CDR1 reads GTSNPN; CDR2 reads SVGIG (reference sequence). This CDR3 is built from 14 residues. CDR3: CAWSVAWKNTEAFF. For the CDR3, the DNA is TGTGCCTGGAGTGTAGCCTGGAAGAACACTGAAGCTTTCTTT.

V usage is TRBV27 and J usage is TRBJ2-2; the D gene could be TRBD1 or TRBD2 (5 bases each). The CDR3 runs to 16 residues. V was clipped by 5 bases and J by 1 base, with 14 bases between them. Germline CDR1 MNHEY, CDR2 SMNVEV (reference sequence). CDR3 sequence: CASSPWRTRNTGELFF. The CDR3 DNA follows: TGTGCCAGCAGTCCCTGGAGGACACGGAACACCGGGGAGCTGTTTTTT.

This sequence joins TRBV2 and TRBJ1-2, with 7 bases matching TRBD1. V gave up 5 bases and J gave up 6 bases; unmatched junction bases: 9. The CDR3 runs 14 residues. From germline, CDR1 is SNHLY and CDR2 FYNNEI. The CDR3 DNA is TGTGCCAGCAGTTACAGGGGAACGGTCGATGGCTACACCTTC. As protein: CASSYRGTVDGYTF.

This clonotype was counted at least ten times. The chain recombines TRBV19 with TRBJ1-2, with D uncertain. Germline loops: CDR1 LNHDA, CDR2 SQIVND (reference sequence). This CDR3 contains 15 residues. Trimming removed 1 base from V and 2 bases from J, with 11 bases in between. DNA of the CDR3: TGTGCCAGTAGTATAGGTTGGGATTTCAACTATGGCTACACCTTC. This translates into CASSIGWDFNYGYTF.

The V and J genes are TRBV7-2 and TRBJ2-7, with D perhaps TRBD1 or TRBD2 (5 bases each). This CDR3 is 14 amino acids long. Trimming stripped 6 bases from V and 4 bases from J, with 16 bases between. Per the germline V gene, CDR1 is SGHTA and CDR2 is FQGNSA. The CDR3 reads CASSYGTGKYEQYF. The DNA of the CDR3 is TGTGCCAGCAGTTACGGGACGGGAAAGTACGAGCAGTACTTC.

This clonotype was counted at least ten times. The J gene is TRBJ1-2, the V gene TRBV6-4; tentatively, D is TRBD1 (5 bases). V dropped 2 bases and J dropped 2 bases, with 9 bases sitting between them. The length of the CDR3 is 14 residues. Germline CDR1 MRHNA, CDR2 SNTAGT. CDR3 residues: CASSDPGRNYGYTF. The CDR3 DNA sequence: TGTGCCAGCAGTGACCCGGGACGGAACTATGGCTACACCTTC.